Listed below are T cell receptor beta chains from one sample, sequenced in a study of TIL therapy for anti-PD-1-resistant metastatic lung cancer. Repertoires were generated with immunoSEQ multiplex PCR, while TCRdb's copy carries only in-frame clones and drops some. Of about 60,000 clones listed, around 63% are singletons. The sequencing here drew on blood, taken at baseline. These receptors were obtained from a person between 30 and 80 years old with non-small cell lung cancer. Both conserved end residues are part of each CDR3. Each record gives: clone size, J gene, V gene, D gene, CDR3 DNA, CDR3 protein. A D gene is named only where the DNA matches it firmly. Clone size is not always given. Where it is, it says once, few, many or a class for expanded clones.

size: NA; J: TRBJ1-5; V: TRBV30; D: TRBD1; DNA: TGTGCCTGGAGTGTACAGGGGGCGGGACTCGTTGGTCAGCCCCAGCATTTT; CDR3: CAWSVQGAGLVGQPQHF
size: NA; J: TRBJ2-5; V: TRBV7-8; D: NA; DNA: TGTGCCAGCAGCTTAGCGCGGGCGGGCCAAGAGACCCAGTACTTC; CDR3: CASSLARAGQETQYF
size: NA; J: TRBJ1-6; V: TRBV5-1; D: TRBD1; DNA: TGCGCCAGCAGCTTACAGGGGGCAGGATCGAATTCACCCCTCCACTTT; CDR3: CASSLQGAGSNSPLHF
size: few; J: TRBJ1-1; V: TRBV9; D: NA; DNA: TGTGCCAGCAGCCCGTTTGGGCTGTCGGAGGCTTTCTTT; CDR3: CASSPFGLSEAFF
size: NA; J: TRBJ1-2; V: TRBV6-5; D: NA; DNA: TGTGCCAGCACTAGAGACAGGACCTCTAACTATGGCTACACCTTC; CDR3: CASTRDRTSNYGYTF
size: NA; J: TRBJ2-3; V: TRBV7-3; D: TRBD2; DNA: TGTGCCAGCAGCCACGGGACTAGCGGAGGAGATACGCAGTATTTT; CDR3: CASSHGTSGGDTQYF
size: NA; J: TRBJ2-5; V: TRBV5-1; D: TRBD1; DNA: TGCGCCAGCAGCTTGGAAGGGGGCTGGGAGACCCAGTACTTC; CDR3: CASSLEGGWETQYF
size: NA; J: TRBJ2-3; V: TRBV6-1; D: NA; DNA: TGTGCCAGCACCGGGGCTAAGGGGTTTCCTGGTACGCAGTATTTT; CDR3: CASTGAKGFPGTQYF
size: few; J: TRBJ2-3; V: TRBV10-3; D: NA; DNA: TGTGCCATCAGTGGGCAGAACACAGATACGCAGTATTTT; CDR3: CAISGQNTDTQYF
size: NA; J: TRBJ1-1; V: TRBV19; D: NA; DNA: TGTGCCAGTAGTATGGGCGGGGGATTCAACACTGAAGCTTTCTTT; CDR3: CASSMGGGFNTEAFF
size: few; J: TRBJ1-5; V: TRBV30; D: NA; DNA: TGTGCCTGGAGGGACGGGACCAACTTCAATCAGCCCCAGCATTTT; CDR3: CAWRDGTNFNQPQHF
size: NA; J: TRBJ2-5; V: TRBV6-1; D: TRBD1; DNA: TGTGCCAGCAGGGGGACAGGGGTCGAGACCCAGTACTTC; CDR3: CASRGTGVETQYF
size: NA; J: TRBJ1-2; V: TRBV2; D: TRBD1; DNA: TGTGCCAGCAGGAGACAGGGGGAGGACTATGGCTACACCTTC; CDR3: CASRRQGEDYGYTF
size: NA; J: TRBJ1-2; V: TRBV6-5; D: NA; DNA: TGTGCCAGCAGCACGGGAGGCTATGGCTACACCTTC; CDR3: CASSTGGYGYTF
size: NA; J: TRBJ1-5; V: TRBV18; D: NA; DNA: TGTGCCAGCTCACCTCAGGGAAGCAATCAGCCCCAGCATTTT; CDR3: CASSPQGSNQPQHF
size: NA; J: TRBJ2-7; V: TRBV2; D: NA; DNA: TGTGCCAGCAGTGAATCATCCTACGAGCAGTACTTC; CDR3: CASSESSYEQYF
size: NA; J: TRBJ2-5; V: TRBV11-3; D: NA; DNA: TGTGCCAGCAGCGTAATGGGGGTTGCAGGGGAAGAGACCCAGTACTTC; CDR3: CASSVMGVAGEETQYF
size: NA; J: TRBJ2-3; V: TRBV5-6; D: TRBD2; DNA: TGTGCCAGCAGCTCACGGACTAGCGGGAGACCAGATACGCAGTATTTT; CDR3: CASSSRTSGRPDTQYF
size: NA; J: TRBJ2-1; V: TRBV9; D: NA; DNA: TGTGCCAGCAGCGTTAGCCCGGGTCCCAATGAGCAGTTCTTC; CDR3: CASSVSPGPNEQFF
size: few; J: TRBJ1-1; V: TRBV29-1; D: NA; DNA: TGCAGCGTTGCAGGGCGGGATGAAGCTTTCTTT; CDR3: CSVAGRDEAFF
size: NA; J: TRBJ2-7; V: TRBV5-5; D: NA; DNA: TGTGCCAGCAGCCGGGAAAGGCAGGCTAGCTCCTACGAGCAGTACTTC; CDR3: CASSRERQASSYEQYF
size: NA; J: TRBJ2-5; V: TRBV5-1; D: TRBD2; DNA: TGCGCCAGCAGCTCAGGACTAGCGGGGGGGCTGGAGACCCAGTACTTC; CDR3: CASSSGLAGGLETQYF
size: few; J: TRBJ1-2; V: TRBV5-1; D: NA; DNA: TGCGCCAGCAGCTTGGCCAACTATGGCTACACCTTC; CDR3: CASSLANYGYTF
size: NA; J: TRBJ2-7; V: TRBV10-3; D: NA; DNA: TGTGCCATCAGTCCCTCGGGCGAGCAGTACTTC; CDR3: CAISPSGEQYF
size: NA; J: TRBJ2-5; V: TRBV7-2; D: TRBD2; DNA: TGTGCCAGCAGCTTGACTAGCGGGGGGGTCCCAGAGACCCAGTACTTC; CDR3: CASSLTSGGVPETQYF
size: few; J: TRBJ1-5; V: TRBV28; D: NA; DNA: TGTGCCGCCCGGGACATTAATCAGCCCCAGCATTTT; CDR3: CAARDINQPQHF
size: few; J: TRBJ1-4; V: TRBV6-5; D: NA; DNA: TGTGCCAGCAGTCGAAGGGGGGGAGGAGAAAAACTGTTTTTT; CDR3: CASSRRGGGEKLFF
size: once; J: TRBJ1-2; V: TRBV7-8; D: TRBD1; DNA: TGTGCCAGCAGCTTAGGCGGGACAGGGATCTATGGCTACACCTTC; CDR3: CASSLGGTGIYGYTF
size: NA; J: TRBJ1-6; V: TRBV7-2; D: NA; DNA: TGTGCCAGCCTCCGTGGGCGTTCCAATTCACCCCTCCACTTT; CDR3: CASLRGRSNSPLHF
size: NA; J: TRBJ1-4; V: TRBV10-3; D: NA; DNA: TGTGCCATCAGTGTTGAACAGGGTGGTGAAAAACTGTTTTTT; CDR3: CAISVEQGGEKLFF
size: NA; J: TRBJ1-4; V: TRBV7-9; D: NA; DNA: TGTGCCAGCAGCCCTTTGCAAACTATAAATGAAAAACTGTTTTTT; CDR3: CASSPLQTINEKLFF
size: NA; J: TRBJ2-1; V: TRBV28; D: NA; DNA: TGTGCCAGCAGTTCATATTACAGGGACAATGAGCAGTTCTTC; CDR3: CASSSYYRDNEQFF
size: NA; J: TRBJ2-6; V: TRBV7-2; D: NA; DNA: TGTGCCAGCAGTCCCCGCTCTGGGGCCAACGTCCTGACTTTC; CDR3: CASSPRSGANVLTF
size: NA; J: TRBJ2-3; V: TRBV10-3; D: TRBD2; DNA: TGTGCCATCAGTGAACGCGGGGGGACAGATACGCAGTATTTT; CDR3: CAISERGGTDTQYF
size: once; J: TRBJ2-3; V: TRBV6-5; D: TRBD2; DNA: TGTGCCAGCAGTTACAGTGGGACTAGCGACACAGATACGCAGTATTTT; CDR3: CASSYSGTSDTDTQYF
size: NA; J: TRBJ1-1; V: TRBV15; D: NA; DNA: TGTGCCACCAGCAGATCTACGGGGGGGGTCGAAGCTTTCTTT; CDR3: CATSRSTGGVEAFF
size: once; J: TRBJ2-3; V: TRBV29-1; D: NA; DNA: TGCAGCGTTGCCGGGGCCGCCGATACGCAGTATTTT; CDR3: CSVAGAADTQYF
size: NA; J: TRBJ2-7; V: TRBV2; D: NA; DNA: TGTGCCAGCAGGGTTCGGCCTACTAGTGACGAGCAGTACTTC; CDR3: CASRVRPTSDEQYF
size: NA; J: TRBJ2-2; V: TRBV7-3; D: NA; DNA: TGTGCCAGCAGCTTCTCGGCCGGCGGGGAGCTGTTTTTT; CDR3: CASSFSAGGELFF
size: NA; J: TRBJ2-1; V: TRBV5-1; D: TRBD2; DNA: TGCGCCAGCAGCCCCCGTAGCGGGGGGATGTACAATGAGCAGTTCTTC; CDR3: CASSPRSGGMYNEQFF
size: NA; J: TRBJ2-7; V: TRBV10-1; D: NA; DNA: TGCGCCAGCAAGGAGGGTAGTCCCTCTAAGGACGAGCAGTACTTC; CDR3: CASKEGSPSKDEQYF
size: NA; J: TRBJ2-7; V: TRBV2; D: TRBD1; DNA: TGTGCCAGCAGCCCGACAGGGTCCCTCCGCGGTGAGCAGTACTTC; CDR3: CASSPTGSLRGEQYF
size: NA; J: TRBJ2-5; V: TRBV7-8; D: NA; DNA: TGTGCCAGCAGCTTAATTGCGCGGGGTCTATGGGAGACCCAGTACTTC; CDR3: CASSLIARGLWETQYF
size: NA; J: TRBJ2-3; V: TRBV11-3; D: NA; DNA: TGTGCCAGCAGCGGAGGGGAACTCGATACGCAGTATTTT; CDR3: CASSGGELDTQYF
size: NA; J: TRBJ2-5; V: TRBV2; D: TRBD2; DNA: TGTGCCAGCAGCGCTGAAGCGGGAAAAGAGACCCAGTACTTC; CDR3: CASSAEAGKETQYF
size: NA; J: TRBJ1-2; V: TRBV13; D: NA; DNA: TGTGCCAGCAGCCCCGACGCGGTTGTAAATGGCTACACCTTC; CDR3: CASSPDAVVNGYTF
size: few; J: TRBJ1-2; V: TRBV27; D: NA; DNA: TGTGCCAGCAGTTTAGGGCCCCAGGGGAACTATGGCTACACCTTC; CDR3: CASSLGPQGNYGYTF
size: few; J: TRBJ2-5; V: TRBV9; D: NA; DNA: TGTGCCAGCAGCGTTCTCCCCGGGATGTACCAAGAGACCCAGTACTTC; CDR3: CASSVLPGMYQETQYF
size: NA; J: TRBJ2-1; V: TRBV7-6; D: TRBD2; DNA: TGTGCCAGCAGCCTTAACGGAGCGGGGAAAGGTATACATGAGCAGTTCTTC; CDR3: CASSLNGAGKGIHEQFF
size: NA; J: TRBJ1-1; V: TRBV30; D: NA; DNA: TGTGCCTGGAGGGGGGGCAGGAGGTTTTTCACTGAAGCTTTCTTT; CDR3: CAWRGGRRFFTEAFF
size: NA; J: TRBJ1-1; V: TRBV20-1; D: NA; DNA: TGCAGTACTGCCAGTATCGCTGAAGCTTTCTTT; CDR3: CSTASIAEAFF
size: NA; J: TRBJ2-5; V: TRBV29-1; D: TRBD2; DNA: TGCAGCGTTCCCGGACTAGCGGGAGGGGTGGAGACCCAGTACTTC; CDR3: CSVPGLAGGVETQYF
size: few; J: TRBJ1-4; V: TRBV5-1; D: NA; DNA: TGCGCCAGCAGCTCAACCGAAGGGAGGGGTAATGAAAAACTGTTTTTT; CDR3: CASSSTEGRGNEKLFF
size: NA; J: TRBJ2-1; V: TRBV30; D: NA; DNA: TGTGCCTGGAGCCAGGGCAGTTTAGTAAATGAGCAGTTCTTC; CDR3: CAWSQGSLVNEQFF
size: few; J: TRBJ2-5; V: TRBV11-2; D: NA; DNA: TGTGCCAGCAGCTTAAGACGGGCGCCAGCTCAAGAGACCCAGTACTTC; CDR3: CASSLRRAPAQETQYF